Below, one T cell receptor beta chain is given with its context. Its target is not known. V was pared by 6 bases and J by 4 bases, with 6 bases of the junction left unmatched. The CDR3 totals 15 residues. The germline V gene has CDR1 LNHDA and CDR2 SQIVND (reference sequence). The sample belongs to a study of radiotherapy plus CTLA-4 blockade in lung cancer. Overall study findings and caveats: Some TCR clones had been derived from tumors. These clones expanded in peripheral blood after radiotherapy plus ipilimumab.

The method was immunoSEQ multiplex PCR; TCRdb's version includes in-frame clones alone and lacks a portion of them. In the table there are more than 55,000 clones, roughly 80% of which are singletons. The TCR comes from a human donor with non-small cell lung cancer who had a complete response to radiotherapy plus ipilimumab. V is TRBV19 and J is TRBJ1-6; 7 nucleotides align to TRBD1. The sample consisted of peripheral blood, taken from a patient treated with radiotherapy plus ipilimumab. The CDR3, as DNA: TGTGCCAGTAGCCGCGGGACAGAGTATAATTCACCCCTCCACTTT. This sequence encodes CASSRGTEYNSPLHF. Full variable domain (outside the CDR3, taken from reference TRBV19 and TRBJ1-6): DGGITQSPKYLFRKEGQNVTLSCEQNLNHDAMYWYRQDPGQGLRLIYYSQIVNDFQKGDIAEGYSVSREKKESFPLTVTSAQKNPTAFYLCASSRGTEYNSPLHFGNGTRLTVT.